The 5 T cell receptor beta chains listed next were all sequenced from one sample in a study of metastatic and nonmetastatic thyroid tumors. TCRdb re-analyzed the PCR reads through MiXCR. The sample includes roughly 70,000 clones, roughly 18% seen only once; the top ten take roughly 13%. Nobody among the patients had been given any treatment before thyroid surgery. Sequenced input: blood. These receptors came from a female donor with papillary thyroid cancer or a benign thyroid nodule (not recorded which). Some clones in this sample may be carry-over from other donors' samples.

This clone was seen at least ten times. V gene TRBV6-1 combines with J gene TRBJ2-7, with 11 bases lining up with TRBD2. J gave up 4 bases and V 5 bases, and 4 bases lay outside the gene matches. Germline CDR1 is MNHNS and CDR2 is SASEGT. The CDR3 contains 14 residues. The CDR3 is CASSLAGGTYEQYF. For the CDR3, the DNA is TGTGCCAGCAGTTTAGCGGGAGGGACATACGAGCAGTACTTC.

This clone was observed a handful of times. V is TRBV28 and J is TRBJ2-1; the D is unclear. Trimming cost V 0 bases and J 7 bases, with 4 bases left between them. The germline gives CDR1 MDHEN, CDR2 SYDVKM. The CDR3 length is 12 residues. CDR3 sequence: CASSLCGNEQFF. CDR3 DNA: TGTGCCAGCAGTTTATGTGGTAATGAGCAGTTCTTC.

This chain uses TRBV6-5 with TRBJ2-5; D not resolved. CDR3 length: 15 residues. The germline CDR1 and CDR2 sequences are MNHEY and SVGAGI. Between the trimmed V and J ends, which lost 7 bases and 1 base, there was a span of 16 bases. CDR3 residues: CASIWSRSFQETQYF. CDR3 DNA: TGTGCCAGCATTTGGAGCCGTAGTTTCCAAGAGACCCAGTACTTC.

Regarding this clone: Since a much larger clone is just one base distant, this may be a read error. CDR3 bases: TGTGCTAGCAGCACGGGACTATCTCAAGAGACCCAGTACTTC. Translation gives CASSTGLSQETQYF. The chain has TRBV7-7 and TRBJ2-5, with TRBD2 matching 7 bases. There are 14 residues in the CDR3. Germline V gene data show CDR1 as SSHAT and CDR2 as FNYEAQ (reference sequence). Supplemented by reference TRBV7-7 and TRBJ2-5, the full variable domain reads GAGVSQSPRYKVTKRGQDVTLRCDPISSHATLYWYQQALGQGPEFLTYFNYEAQPDKSGLPSDRFSAERPEGSISTLTIQRTEQRDSAMYRCASSTGLSQETQYFGPGTRLLVL.

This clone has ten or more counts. CDR3 loop: CASSLVGPHSNQPQHF. The CDR3 DNA reads TGTGCCAGCAGCTTAGTAGGCCCTCATAGCAATCAGCCCCAGCATTTT. V and J are TRBV11-1 and TRBJ1-5; D ambiguous. The CDR3 has 16 amino acids. Germline CDR1 SGHAT, CDR2 FQDESV (reference sequence). Trimming took off 1 base at V and 0 bases at J, with 10 bases between the two ends.